This T cell receptor (beta chain) emerged from a study of blood T cell repertoires in COVID-19. Produced via immunoSEQ multiplex PCR; TCRdb's table is partial and in-frame only. The repertoire consists of some 150,000 clones, with 65% to 85% occurring once and the leading ten covering 10% to 15%. There are 15 residues in the CDR3. From germline, CDR1 is MNHEY and CDR2 SVGEGT. The V end lost 2 bases, the J end lost 6 bases, and 16 bases lay between the germline ends. The source is a man aged 55 to 70 with active or convalescent COVID-19. The source material was peripheral blood. J is TRBJ1-2 and V is TRBV6-2 or TRBV6-3, with a possible D match to TRBD1 (6 bases). CDR3 sequence reads: CASSYTLTGMNGYTF. CDR3 sequence (DNA): TGTGCCAGCAGTTACACCTTGACAGGAATGAATGGCTACACCTTC.